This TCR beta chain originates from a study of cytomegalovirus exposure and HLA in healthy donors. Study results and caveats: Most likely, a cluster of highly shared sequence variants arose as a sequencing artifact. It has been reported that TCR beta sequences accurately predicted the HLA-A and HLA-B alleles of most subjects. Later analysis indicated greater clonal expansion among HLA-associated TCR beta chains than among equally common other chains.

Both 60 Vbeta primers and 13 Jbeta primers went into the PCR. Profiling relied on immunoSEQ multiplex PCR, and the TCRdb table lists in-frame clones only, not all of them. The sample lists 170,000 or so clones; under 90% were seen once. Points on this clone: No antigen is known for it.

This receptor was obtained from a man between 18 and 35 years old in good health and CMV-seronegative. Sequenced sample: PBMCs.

CDR3 DNA sequence: TGCGCCAGCAAGGGACAGGGGACCACGCAGTATTTT. Protein sequence: CASKGQGTTQYF. V is TRBV23-1 and J is TRBJ2-3; the match to TRBD1 covers 10 bases. Being an ORF, TRBV23-1 has a function that is uncertain. V shed 7 bases and J 9 bases; nucleotides not matched to a gene: 4. CDR3 size: 12 residues.